This T cell receptor beta chain was identified during a study of blood T cell repertoires in COVID-19 (dated by TCRdb to 2018 to 2021). Turning to the overall study: Collaborator samples came from the United States, Italy and Spain and covered acute and convalescent phases of COVID-19. The prospective study material was composed of cDNA or gDNA derived from T cells, B-cell-depleted T cells, or PBMCs. The dataset comprised deeply sampled blood TCRbeta repertoires from subjects exposed to, actively infected with, or recovered from COVID-19. The repertoires were made available in a free public database intended to serve as a resource for research on the immune response to SARS-CoV-2. The samples were drawn from two sources: the first 160 participants of the ongoing ImmuneRACE study, and 1,000 to 1,500 subjects contributed by 6 global collaborators. Nearly every sample came with metadata listing a de-identified subject ID, COVID-19 status, age in years and sex. HLA class I and class II types, where available, came from metadata supplied by the sample provider rather than from assay-based typing.

Study-wide findings and limitations: The amount of clinical and demographic metadata varied by source and participant and was provided uncurated.

The immunoSEQ Assay, a bias-controlled multiplex PCR, was used to amplify TCRbeta CDR3 regions from genomic DNA. The study's processing was this. Within the assay, amplification of reference gene primers was used to estimate how many nucleated cells each sample contained. Sequence reads were collapsed and filtered to measure the absolute abundance of every unique TCRbeta CDR3 rearrangement. For each sample, productive Simpson clonality was calculated by taking the square root of Simpson's diversity index across productive rearrangements. The table comes from immuneACCESS by way of TCRdb, which keeps in-frame sequences with V and J called. Part of the clones is missing from these tables; in studies checked, under half for an unresolved V gene and the rest for unknown reasons. The D gene and trimming were derived from the DNA, and the V and J assignments and clone size from that table. The table for this sample lists approximately 140,000 clones; around 90% of them were counted only once. The top ten clones comprise 3.5% to 4.5% of the sample.

With respect to this clone: The antigen it binds to is not known. There are no base qualities to consult, and no much larger clone falls within one base.

Participants in the prospective study were enrolled through a virtual design, were aged about 18 to 89 years, and lived in fewer than 30 United States geographic areas. In the prospective study, participants were assigned to cohorts based on the clinical history participants reported in a screening survey and a study questionnaire. A participant counted as exposed if, within 2 weeks of entering the study, that participant had been in contact with someone who had a PCR-confirmed or clinician-diagnosed COVID-19 case. In the prospective study, mobile phlebotomists collected whole blood, serum and a nasopharyngeal or oropharyngeal swab from each participant. Participants in the prospective study had the option to provide additional blood draws and questionnaires over a 2-month period. Before DNA extraction, prospective study blood samples were shipped either frozen or at room temperature. V sheds 0 bases and J sheds 7 bases, leaving 11 bases between their ends. The CDR3 runs 14 residues from the cysteine to the phenylalanine. Only the CDR3 part of the read is kept: 42 bases, read in frame from the first base.

This TCR was recovered from a woman between 40 and 55 years old who had been exposed to COVID-19. Sequencing was carried out using PBMCs or T cells enriched from blood (not recorded which). The chain was built from TRBV5-3 and TRBJ2-1; tentative D gene TRBD1, with 6 bases matching. TRBV5-3 falls under the ORF class, with uncertain function. The bases are TGTGCCAGAAGCTTGGCTCCGAGGGGGAATGAGCAGTTCTTC. It specifies CARSLAPRGNEQFF.